Following are 25 T cell receptor beta chains from one sample sequenced in a study of CD8 T cells in Susac syndrome. Reverse transcription of about 0.5 to 1 ug RNA was carried out with random hexamers. TCRdb re-analysed the immunoSEQ multiplex PCR reads in MiXCR, keeping a single row per CDR3 protein. Among about 440,000 distinct CDR3 sequences listed, more than 80% were seen once. Sequencing used CD8+ T cells from PBMCs. The receptors stem from a human donor with multiple sclerosis.

This clonotype was found a few times. The V and J genes are TRBV6-5 and TRBJ1-2; 7 bases fit TRBD1. Trimming took 6 bases from V and 2 from J; bases not matched to a gene: 3. The CDR3 length is 13 residues. Germline CDR1 is MNHEY and CDR2 is SVGAGI. CDR3 residues: CASRDRRNYGYTF. The CDR3 DNA follows: TGTGCCAGCAGGGACAGGAGAAACTATGGCTACACCTTC.

The chain has TRBV13 and TRBJ2-3; 13 bases are shared with TRBD2. The junction had 4 bases not matched to a gene; V was cut back by 5 bases and J by 2 bases. This CDR3 region has 16 residues. Germline values: CDR1 PRHDT, CDR2 FYEKMQ (reference sequence). The CDR3 region is CASSATSGRDTDTQYF. DNA of the CDR3: TGTGCCAGCAGCGCAACTAGCGGGAGGGACACAGATACGCAGTATTTT.

V is TRBV19 and J is TRBJ2-1, with D maybe TRBD1 (5 bases). Trimming stripped 4 bases from V and 1 base from J, with 11 bases between. Germline CDR1 is LNHDA and CDR2 is SQIVND (reference sequence). The CDR3 is 15 amino acids. The CDR3 DNA reads TGTGCCAGTAGTACTGACAGTGATTCCTACAATGAGCAGTTCTTC. Its protein is CASSTDSDSYNEQFF.

The rearrangement joins TRBV5-6 to TRBJ2-1; TRBD2 matches 9 bases. Germline CDR1 SGHDT, CDR2 YYEEEE. With 0 bases clipped from V and 10 bases from J, the junction kept 8 bases outside the gene matches. This CDR3 has 15 residues. CDR3 loop: CASSLASGTSREQFF. The CDR3 bases are TGTGCCAGCAGCTTGGCTAGCGGGACTTCAAGAGAGCAGTTCTTC.

The CDR3 DNA is TGTGCCAGCAGCTTACTCGGGGAAAACTATGGCTACACCTTC. Residues: CASSLLGENYGYTF. This chain links TRBV13 with TRBJ1-2, with unresolved D. Trimming shortened V by 2 bases and J by 2 bases, and 9 bases separated the two germline ends. Germline-derived CDR1 and CDR2 are PRHDT and FYEKMQ (reference sequence). This CDR3 spans 14 amino acids.

The gene calls are TRBV20-1 and TRBJ2-7; D gene uncertain. Trimming took off 6 bases at V and 6 bases at J, with 24 bases between the two ends. CDR3 length: 15 residues. CDR1 and CDR2 (germline): DFQATT, SNEGSKA (reference sequence). CDR3 in DNA: TGCAGTGCCGCGGACGACCTGAGCCCCTCAGCCGAGCAGTACTTC. Its translation: CSAADDLSPSAEQYF.

The chain employs TRBV28 and TRBJ2-1, with TRBD2 as a possible D gene (5 bases). The CDR3 has 16 residues. Per germline, CDR1 MDHEN and CDR2 SYDVKM. V was shortened by 5 bases and J by 5 bases, with 19 bases between the two germline ends. As DNA, the CDR3 is TGTGCCAGCAGTATTATCACCACAACTAGACACAATGAGCAGTTCTTC. Protein sequence: CASSIITTTRHNEQFF.

The genes are TRBV29-1 and TRBJ2-7; 9 bases align to TRBD1. The CDR3 sequence is 14 residues long. V trimming: 3 bases; J trimming: 0 bases; junction bases outside the gene matches: 3. Germline V lookup: CDR1 SQVTM, CDR2 ANQGSEA. CDR3 sequence reads: CSVEGDRVSYEQYF. In DNA form, the CDR3 reads TGCAGCGTTGAGGGGGACAGGGTCTCCTACGAGCAGTACTTC.

There are a few counts of this clonotype. This rearrangement joins TRBV29-1 to TRBJ2-7; D not certain. The CDR3 runs 12 residues. Trimming shortened V by 0 bases and J by 3 bases, and 6 bases separated the two germline ends. Germline CDR1 and CDR2: SQVTM and ANQGSEA. The CDR3 loop is CSVEDQNYEQYF. The CDR3 DNA is TGCAGCGTTGAAGACCAGAACTACGAGCAGTACTTC.

This chain uses TRBV7-9 with TRBJ2-2; TRBD1 aligns across 7 bases. This CDR3 has 15 amino acids. Looked up from germline, CDR1 is SEHNR and CDR2 is FQNEAQ (reference sequence). V lost 0 bases and J lost 5; bases outside the gene matches: 3. CDR3 protein: CASSLAGTETGELFF. The CDR3 DNA is TGTGCCAGCAGCTTAGCGGGGACAGAGACCGGGGAGCTGTTTTTT.

The chain couples TRBV25-1 to TRBJ2-1, with D tentatively TRBD1 (6 bases). The V end lost 1 base, the J end lost 4 bases, and 11 bases lay between the germline ends. In germline, CDR1 is MGHDK, CDR2 SYGVNS. The CDR3 covers 15 residues. Here the CDR3 DNA reads TGTGCCAGCAGTGAATTAAGCCAGGGGTACAATGAGCAGTTCTTC. Translating gives CASSELSQGYNEQFF.

J is TRBJ2-5 and V is TRBV7-9; 8 nucleotides match TRBD1. The V gene end was trimmed by 4 bases and the J gene end by 4 bases; junction bases not matched to a gene: 11. The germline CDR1 and CDR2 sequences are SEHNR and FQNEAQ (reference sequence). CDR3 size: 16 residues. Here the CDR3 reads CASSSMDRAVGETQYF. CDR3 nucleotide sequence: TGTGCCAGCAGCTCAATGGACAGGGCGGTTGGAGAGACCCAGTACTTC.

V gene TRBV20-1 combines with J gene TRBJ2-7, with 7 bases identical to TRBD2. Germline lookup yields CDR1 DFQATT and CDR2 SNEGSKA (reference sequence). The CDR3 is 13 amino acids. Germline trimming cut 5 bases from V and 0 bases from J; bases unmatched to any gene: 4. The CDR3 DNA is TGCAGTGCTTTCAGCGGGGACTCCTACGAGCAGTACTTC. It encodes CSAFSGDSYEQYF.

The CDR3 reads CASGLDPPYGFTEAFF. The CDR3, as DNA: TGTGCTAGTGGTTTAGATCCCCCGTACGGGTTCACTGAAGCTTTCTTT. The chain combines TRBV12-5 with TRBJ1-1; no clear D. V shed 3 bases and J shed 4 bases, with 18 bases lying between them. CDR1 is LGHNT, CDR2 FRNRAP, per germline. The CDR3 has 16 amino acids.

The genes are TRBV2 and TRBJ2-7; no clear D gene. Germline V CDR1 and CDR2: SNHLY, FYNNEI. The CDR3 has 13 amino acids. With 1 base removed from V and 2 bases from J, the gap between germline ends came to 6 bases. This CDR3 reads CASSEDNTYEQYF. The DNA of the CDR3 is TGTGCCAGCAGTGAAGATAACACCTACGAGCAGTACTTC. The entire variable domain, with the rest obtained from reference TRBV2 and TRBJ2-7, is as follows: EPEVTQTPSHQVTQMGQEVILRCVPISNHLYFYWYRQILGQKVEFLVSFYNNEISEKSEIFDDQFSVERPDGSNFTLKIRSTKLEDSAMYFCASSEDNTYEQYFGPGTRLTVT.

The V call is TRBV11-2, the J call TRBJ2-1; 8 nucleotides agree with TRBD2. The CDR3 runs 16 residues. Trimming at V came to 5 bases and at J to 3 bases, leaving 9 bases not matched to a gene. Germline V lookup: CDR1 SGHAT, CDR2 FQNNGV. CDR3 DNA sequence: TGTGCCAGCAGCCTTAATTTAGCGGGAATCTACAATGAGCAGTTCTTC. Protein product: CASSLNLAGIYNEQFF.

This chain uses TRBV7-9 with TRBJ2-1, with 9 bases that match TRBD1. The germline V gene has CDR1 SEHNR and CDR2 FQNEAQ (reference sequence). The ends lost 5 bases at V and 7 bases at J; junction bases unmatched: 12. This CDR3 spans 16 amino acids. CDR3 residues: CASSTNVGTGRNEQFF. CDR3 DNA: TGTGCCAGCAGCACTAATGTAGGGACAGGGAGGAATGAGCAGTTCTTC.

This chain links TRBV6-5 with TRBJ2-2; D is unclear. The V gene lost 2 bases and the J gene lost 3 bases, with 16 bases spanning the gap. Germline CDR1 and CDR2: MNHEY and SVGAGI. The CDR3 sequence is 17 residues long. CDR3 loop: CASSYNSLTSDTGELFF. The CDR3, as DNA: TGTGCCAGCAGTTACAACAGCCTGACGTCGGACACCGGGGAGCTGTTTTTT.

This sequence joins TRBV5-4 and TRBJ2-5, with D possibly being TRBD2 (6 bases). This CDR3 spans 14 amino acids. Trimming stripped 4 bases from V and 1 base from J, with 11 bases between. Germline V gene sequence: CDR1 SGHNT, CDR2 YYREEE (reference sequence). CDR3 DNA sequence: TGTGCCAGCAGCCCACGGAGGGCCCAAGAGACCCAGTACTTC. It codes for CASSPRRAQETQYF.

In the case of this clonotype: A read error may explain this, as a much larger clone is one base away. V and J are TRBV6-5 and TRBJ2-3; D not certain. CDR1 and CDR2 (germline): MNHEY, SVGAGI. The CDR3 is 12 residues long. The CDR3 sequence is CASRIGTDAQYF. As DNA, the CDR3 is TGTGCCAGCAGGATAGGCACAGATGCGCAGTATTTT.

The gene calls are TRBV6-1 and TRBJ1-2; D gene uncertain. The CDR3 is made up of 15 amino acids. Germline V gene sequence: CDR1 MNHNS, CDR2 SASEGT. V was clipped by 0 bases and J by 4 bases, with 12 bases between them. In DNA form, the CDR3 reads TGTGCCAGCAGTGAAGCGACAACCGCTTCCTATGGCTACACCTTC. It specifies CASSEATTASYGYTF.

The gene calls are TRBV4-2 and TRBJ2-7; D is perhaps TRBD1 or TRBD2 (5 bases each). CDR1 is LGHNA and CDR2 is YNFKEQ in the germline V gene. The CDR3 has 15 residues. With 4 bases removed from V and 1 base from J, the gap between germline ends came to 14 bases. The CDR3 nucleotides are TGTGCCAGCAGCCCCCCTGGGGGAGAGTCCTACGAGCAGTACTTC. This translates into CASSPPGGESYEQYF.

The chain carries TRBV10-1 and TRBJ2-1; TRBD2 matches 7 bases. V lost 3 bases, J lost 5 bases, and 7 bases stayed unmatched. The CDR3 sequence is 15 residues long. CDR1 is WNHNN and CDR2 is SYGVQD in the germline V gene (reference sequence). The CDR3 DNA is TGCGCCAGCAGTGAATTAGCGGGTCCAAACAATGAGCAGTTCTTC. This translates into CASSELAGPNNEQFF.

The chain employs TRBV28 and TRBJ1-3; the D gene is possibly TRBD1 (6 bases). V lost 6 bases to trimming and J lost 4 bases, with 16 bases between them. From germline, CDR1 is MDHEN and CDR2 SYDVKM. The CDR3 runs 15 residues. The CDR3 spells CASRPFAGVGNTIYF. The CDR3 DNA reads TGTGCCAGCAGACCGTTCGCAGGGGTAGGAAACACCATATATTTT.

The chain is built from TRBV4-1 and TRBJ1-6; weak D call: TRBD1 (5 bases). Looked up from germline, CDR1 is MGHRA and CDR2 is YSYEKL. The V end was cut by 4 bases, the J end by 9 bases, with 10 bases between. The CDR3 has 13 residues. For the CDR3, the DNA is TGCGCCAGCAGCCGGGGGTTCGGTTCACCCCTCCACTTT. This encodes CASSRGFGSPLHF.